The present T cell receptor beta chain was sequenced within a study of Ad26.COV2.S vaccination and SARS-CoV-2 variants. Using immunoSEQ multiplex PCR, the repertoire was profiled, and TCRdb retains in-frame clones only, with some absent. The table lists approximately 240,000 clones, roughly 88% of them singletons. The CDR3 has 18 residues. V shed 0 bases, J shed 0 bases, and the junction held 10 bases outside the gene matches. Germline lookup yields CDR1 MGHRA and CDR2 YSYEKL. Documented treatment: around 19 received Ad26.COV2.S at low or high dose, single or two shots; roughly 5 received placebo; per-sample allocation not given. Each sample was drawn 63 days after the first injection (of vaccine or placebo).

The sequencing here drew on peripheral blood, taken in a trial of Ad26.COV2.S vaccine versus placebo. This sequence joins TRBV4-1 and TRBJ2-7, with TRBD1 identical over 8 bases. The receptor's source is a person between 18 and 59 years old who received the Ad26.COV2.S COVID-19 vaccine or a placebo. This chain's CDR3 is CASSQDGSGDRFSYEQYF. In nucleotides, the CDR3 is TGCGCCAGCAGCCAAGATGGGTCGGGGGACAGGTTCTCCTACGAGCAGTACTTC.